The rows below give T cell receptor beta chains drawn from one sample of a study of regulatory T cells in long-lasting Graves disease. One entry per CDR3 protein, called by TCRdb with MiXCR from the multiplex PCR reads. The table has 650,000 to 850,000 distinct CDR3 sequences, approximately 29% seen once. The sequencing here drew on peripheral blood mononuclear cells (PBMCs), taken when the disease was refractory, from a patient treated with antithyroid drugs. These receptors were taken from a female donor with Graves disease. Both conserved end residues are trimmed from each CDR3. Fields, in order: CDR3 length, V gene, J gene, CDR3 protein.

11	TRBV12-3/TRBV12-4	TRBJ1-4	ASSLRPNEKLF
12	TRBV11-2	TRBJ2-5	ASSQSGFQETQY
12	TRBV27	TRBJ1-4	ASRRAQQREKLF
12	TRBV19	TRBJ1-2	ASSIMAGNYGYT
12	TRBV19	TRBJ1-1	ASSIGRYNTEAF
14	TRBV18	TRBJ2-7	ASSPLDRGSPYEQY
13	TRBV13	TRBJ2-5	ASSPRGVKQETQY
14	TRBV3-1	TRBJ2-7	ASSQEGLAYAYEQY
11	TRBV6-1	TRBJ1-1	ASSRGQDTEAF
15	TRBV20-1	TRBJ2-1	SARRARWEDSYNEQF
12	TRBV30	TRBJ2-7	AWSPGLGHYEQY
12	TRBV11-3	TRBJ1-2	ASRDGQTNYGYT
13	TRBV3-1	TRBJ1-4	ASSQGDTAYEKLF
16	TRBV27	TRBJ1-6	ASTTRADRASYNSPLH
13	TRBV12-3/TRBV12-4	TRBJ2-7	ASRRGRGSSYEQY
11	TRBV29-1	TRBJ1-1	SARDVLNTEAF
14	TRBV19	TRBJ1-1	ASRPGQGNRNTEAF
14	TRBV28	TRBJ1-2	ASSFPLDRVGYGYT
13	TRBV25-1	TRBJ1-5	ASSDSWAGNQPQH
12	TRBV12-5	TRBJ2-7	ASGRSGSWGEQY
12	TRBV9	TRBJ2-7	ASSRDRDEDEQY
13	TRBV20-1	TRBJ2-7	SAMSGQVSSYEQY
14	TRBV19	TRBJ1-5	ASLRQPGTSNQPQH
14	TRBV19	TRBJ1-1	ASIGPKEGKNTEAF
13	TRBV11-2	TRBJ2-7	ASSFTGHSSYELY
12	TRBV7-2	TRBJ1-1	ASSHQRGNTEAF
13	TRBV2	TRBJ1-1	ASIKGVGVSTEAF
12	TRBV11-2	TRBJ2-7	ASSLDRGVGEQY
12	TRBV18	TRBJ2-4	ASSPRAEGNIQY
12	TRBV6-1	TRBJ2-1	ASRMTSTYNEQF
12	TRBV13	TRBJ1-2	ASSSYRFGDGYT
14	TRBV28	TRBJ1-1	ASSISQGGLNTEAF
13	TRBV3-1	TRBJ2-7	ASSPGTGGLYEQY
13	TRBV12-3/TRBV12-4	TRBJ2-4	ASSLHGKGGNIQY
17	TRBV5-1	TRBJ1-1	ASSLGQQGFGRSVTEAF
13	TRBV29-1	TRBJ1-1	STQGGQGSGTEAF
11	TRBV24-1	TRBJ2-2	ATSRAGTGELF
12	TRBV19	TRBJ1-6	ASSIGDVASPLH
11	TRBV19	TRBJ1-2	ASSMGPLGSYT
14	TRBV11-2	TRBJ2-1	ASSLLGGGSYNEQF
11	TRBV6-1	TRBJ2-7	ASRGRGTDEQY
13	TRBV7-9	TRBJ1-5	ASSPPGTAVEPQH
12	TRBV11-3	TRBJ1-1	ASSLAGSSTEAF
14	TRBV12-3/TRBV12-4	TRBJ1-3	ASSLKGISSGNTIY
10	TRBV7-3	TRBJ2-1	ASSRSGSGQF
12	TRBV25-1	TRBJ1-2	ASSVPGQGIGYT
13	TRBV7-3	TRBJ1-6	ASSLGGTLGSPLH
13	TRBV12-3/TRBV12-4	TRBJ1-6	ASSSRTGAGSPLH
14	TRBV9	TRBJ2-7	ASSVGGQPALYEQY